The T cell receptor (beta chain) described here comes from a study of blood T cell repertoires in COVID-19 (dated by TCRdb to about 2020). At the level of the whole study: The collaborator samples originated in the United States, Italy and Spain and spanned the acute and convalescent phases of COVID-19. The repertoires were released in a freely available public database intended as a resource for research on the immune response to SARS-CoV-2. Nearly every sample came with metadata listing a de-identified subject ID, COVID-19 status, age in years and sex. Where available, HLA class I and class II types were obtained from metadata supplied by the sample provider rather than from assay-based typing. The dataset comprised deeply sampled blood TCRbeta repertoires from subjects exposed to, actively infected with, or recovered from COVID-19. The material from the prospective study consisted of cDNA or gDNA derived from T cells, B-cell-depleted T cells, or PBMCs. Samples were obtained from the ongoing ImmuneRACE study (first 160 participants) and from 1,254 subjects provided by 6 global collaborators.

At one collaborating source in Seattle, patients were enrolled during active infection and were followed longitudinally through the course of disease. Whole blood was collected in K2EDTA tubes by collaborating institutions according to the institutions' own protocols. For TCRbeta analysis, collaborators shipped samples in one of three forms: frozen whole blood, isolated PBMCs, or DNA extracted from either of those sample types. Remarks on this clone: What antigen it recognizes has not been identified. No much larger clonotype is one base removed from it; base qualities were not supplied.

Broader findings and caveats from the paper: Clinical and demographic metadata were provided uncurated, with the amount varying by source and participant.

CDR1 and CDR2 are drawn from the germline V gene (reference sequence): SEHNR, FQNEAQ. V is clipped by 6 bases and J by 4 bases, and the sequence between their germline boundaries is 15 bases long. The CDR3 contains 15 residues, cysteine and phenylalanine counted. The entry retains the CDR3 DNA only, 45 bases that are in frame from base 1. The immunoSEQ Assay, a bias-controlled multiplex PCR, was used to amplify TCRbeta CDR3 regions from genomic DNA. The original pipeline was this. Nucleated cell counts per sample were estimated from amplification of reference gene primers within the assay. Sequence reads were collapsed and filtered to measure the absolute abundance of every unique TCRbeta CDR3 rearrangement. For each sample, productive Simpson clonality was calculated by taking the square root of Simpson's diversity index across productive rearrangements. Entries here come from immuneACCESS through TCRdb and include only in-frame sequences with V and J called. Some clones fail to appear in such tables; in the studies checked, an unresolved V gene covers under half of the shortfall, and the cause of the remainder is unknown. The V and J calls and clone size come from that table; D and trimming were worked out from the DNA. Within this sample are some 300,000 clones, with around 92% of them counted one time only. Clones ranked in the top ten supply 1.5% to 2% of the sample.

The sequencing input was peripheral blood. This receptor was obtained from a woman in her 30s with COVID-19, enrolled during active disease. The chain is encoded by TRBV7-9 joined to TRBJ2-2; D gene: possibly TRBD1, on 5 matching bases. In nucleotides, the sequence is TGTGCCAGCAGTTCAGGGTCAACTATCACCGGGGAGCTGTTTTTT. The encoded protein is CASSSGSTITGELFF.